These 21 T cell receptor beta chains were all obtained from the same sample, sequenced in a study of CD8+ T cells in alopecia areata. Treatment: oral pan-JAK inhibitor, 5-10 mg twice daily. cDNA serving as the sequencing template came from extracted, reverse transcribed RNA. Repertoires were generated with immunoSEQ multiplex PCR, while TCRdb's copy carries only in-frame clones and drops some. The data contain approximately 160,000 clones, approximately 60% of them seen just once; the ten biggest clones take up approximately 15%. Sequences were derived from CD4+ T cells sorted from blood, sampled at week 24, from a patient treated with tofacitinib. All receptors come from a human donor with alopecia areata.

The chain employs TRBV29-1 and TRBJ2-5; D might be TRBD2 (5 bases). V lost 3 bases, J lost 4 bases, and 12 bases lay in between. Per germline, CDR1 SQVTM and CDR2 ANQGSEA. This CDR3 is 13 amino acids long. The CDR3 loop is CSVERDLTETQYF. For the CDR3, the DNA is TGCAGCGTTGAGAGGGATCTTACAGAGACCCAGTACTTC.

The chain combines TRBV7-2 with TRBJ1-2; D ambiguous. Germline V lookup: CDR1 SGHTA, CDR2 FQGNSA. V was cut by 3 bases and J by 5 bases, with 10 bases left in between. This CDR3 has 13 amino acids. The CDR3 DNA sequence: TGTGCCAGCAGCTTCCCCGGGCCTTATGGCTACACCTTC. This translates into CASSFPGPYGYTF.

CDR3 DNA sequence: TGTGCCAGCAGTTACGACAGGGGGCGAGCTTTCTTT. Translation: CASSYDRGRAFF. This chain uses TRBV6-5 with TRBJ1-1; 10 bases line up with TRBD1. Germline lookup yields CDR1 MNHEY and CDR2 SVGAGI. The CDR3 totals 12 residues. V was pared by 2 bases and J by 10 bases, with 1 base of the junction left unmatched.

V usage is TRBV29-1 and J usage is TRBJ2-7, with D maybe TRBD1 (6 bases). The CDR3 sequence is 13 residues long. The germline gives CDR1 SQVTM, CDR2 ANQGSEA. Trimming cost V 6 bases and J 1 base, with 13 bases left between them. CDR3 loop: CSVGTRASYEQYF. CDR3 sequence (DNA): TGCAGCGTGGGGACAAGGGCTTCCTACGAGCAGTACTTC.

V and J are TRBV9 and TRBJ2-3; D gene unclear. V was clipped by 0 bases and J by 4 bases, with 6 bases between them. The CDR3 runs 13 residues. The germline CDR1 and CDR2 sequences are SGDLS and YYNGEE. Here the CDR3 DNA reads TGTGCCAGCAGCGTAGACGGCCCAGATACGCAGTATTTT. Its protein product is CASSVDGPDTQYF.

In its sample, this clone was seen a few times. The chain links TRBV7-6 to TRBJ2-1; 8 bases match TRBD2. After removal of 4 bases from V and 6 bases from J, the junction contained 8 bases not matched to a gene. Germline V gene lookup returns CDR1 SGHVS and CDR2 FNYEAQ. This CDR3 has 15 amino acids. The CDR3 loop reads CASSSFSGGPNEQFF. The CDR3 DNA follows: TGTGCCAGCAGCTCATTCTCGGGGGGGCCCAATGAGCAGTTCTTC.

The chain uses TRBV6-5 and TRBJ1-2; no clear D. CDR1 MNHEY and CDR2 SVGAGI come from the germline V gene. Trimming left V 5 bases short and J 7 bases short, with 17 bases between. This CDR3 has 14 residues. The CDR3 reads CASSPTLGRRGYTF. The CDR3 DNA reads as TGTGCCAGCAGTCCGACCCTTGGGCGGCGTGGCTACACCTTC.

The chain is built from TRBV7-6 and TRBJ2-3, with 10 bases that match TRBD1. The V gene's germline CDR1 is SGHVS and CDR2 FNYEAQ. Trimming took 1 base from V and 4 from J; bases not matched to a gene: 5. This CDR3 is built from 16 residues. The CDR3 protein is CASSLDGDRGADTQYF. The CDR3 region has the DNA TGTGCCAGCAGCTTAGACGGGGACAGGGGCGCAGATACGCAGTATTTT.

This rearrangement joins TRBV10-3 to TRBJ2-7; D gene ambiguous. This CDR3 spans 12 amino acids. Germline V gives CDR1 ENHRY, CDR2 SYGVKD. Between the trimmed V and J ends, which lost 5 bases and 2 bases, there was a span of 7 bases. The CDR3: CAISSDTYEQYF. The CDR3 DNA follows: TGTGCCATCAGTAGCGACACCTACGAGCAGTACTTC.

This clone was observed a single time. The chain joins TRBV30 to TRBJ1-1, with D perhaps matching TRBD1 (5 bases). Trimming cost V 2 bases and J 2 bases, with 9 bases left between them. Germline V gene data show CDR1 as GTSNPN and CDR2 as SVGIG (reference sequence). The CDR3 totals 13 residues. The CDR3 nucleotides read TGTGCCTGGAGTCCCGGGACCAACACTGAAGCTTTCTTT. This translates into CAWSPGTNTEAFF.

A few counts support this clone. The rearrangement uses TRBV2 and TRBJ2-3; unclear D gene. The CDR3 loop spans 16 amino acids. Between the trimmed V and J ends, which lost 5 bases and 0 bases, there was a span of 15 bases. Germline V lookup: CDR1 SNHLY, CDR2 FYNNEI. Written as DNA, the CDR3 is TGTGCCAGCAGTCCACCCCCTTTGACTAGCACAGATACGCAGTATTTT. It translates to CASSPPPLTSTDTQYF.

This chain joins TRBV29-1 and TRBJ1-2, with D unclear. CDR1 and CDR2 from the germline V gene are SQVTM and ANQGSEA. The CDR3 runs 11 residues. Trimming removed 5 bases from V and 7 bases from J, with 11 bases in between. DNA for the CDR3: TGCAGCGTTTTGGACGGGTTTGGCTACACCTTC. It translates to CSVLDGFGYTF.

CDR3 nucleotide sequence: TGTGCCATCAGTGACAGGACTACGCAGTATTTT. This translates into CAISDRTTQYF. V and J are TRBV10-3 and TRBJ2-3; D is ambiguous. Germline-derived CDR1 and CDR2 are ENHRY and SYGVKD. Trimming stripped 3 bases from V and 8 bases from J, with 6 bases between. The CDR3 is 11 amino acids.

This clone was seen once. The chain has TRBV20-1 and TRBJ2-1; D tentatively fits TRBD1 or TRBD2 (5 bases each). Germline CDR1 reads DFQATT; CDR2 reads SNEGSKA (reference sequence). The CDR3 contains 11 residues. V dropped 1 base and J dropped 8 bases, with 6 bases sitting between them. CDR3 nucleotides: TGCAGTGCTAGAGGGGGACATGAGCAGTTCTTC. Protein product: CSARGGHEQFF.

V is TRBV6-1 and J is TRBJ2-3; 7 bases match TRBD2. The CDR3 is 14 amino acids. J gave up 2 bases and V 6 bases, and 5 bases lay outside the gene matches. The germline V gene has CDR1 MNHNS and CDR2 SASEGT. CDR3 in DNA: TGTGCCAGCAGACGCGGGACTAACACAGATACGCAGTATTTT. Its translation: CASRRGTNTDTQYF.

This clone was counted a single time. Other DNA sequences within the sample encode an identical CDR3. The genes are TRBV29-1 and TRBJ1-4; 9 bases line up with TRBD1. Germline V gene sequence: CDR1 SQVTM, CDR2 ANQGSEA. Trimming took 4 bases from V and 5 from J; bases not matched to a gene: 2. This CDR3 is built from 13 residues. The CDR3 sequence is CSVGGTGNEKLFF. In DNA form, the CDR3 reads TGCAGCGTTGGAGGGACAGGGAATGAAAAACTGTTTTTT.

This chain uses TRBV13 with TRBJ1-6, with 9 bases that match TRBD1. The CDR3 totals 14 residues. Germline CDR1 PRHDT, CDR2 FYEKMQ (reference sequence). The junction had 3 bases not matched to a gene; V was cut back by 5 bases and J by 7 bases. The CDR3 sequence is CASSPGQGNSPLHF. The CDR3 DNA follows: TGTGCCAGCAGCCCCGGACAGGGGAATTCACCCCTCCACTTT. Filled out from reference TRBV13 and TRBJ1-6, the complete variable domain reads AAGVIQSPRHLIKEKRETATLKCYPIPRHDTVYWYQQGPGQDPQFLISFYEKMQSDKGSIPDRFSAQQFSDYHSELNMSSLELGDSALYFCASSPGQGNSPLHFGNGTRLTVT.

This clone was observed once. The J gene is TRBJ2-3, the V gene TRBV30; D possibly corresponds to TRBD2 (6 bases). Trimming took off 2 bases at V and 1 base at J, with 10 bases between the two ends. CDR3 length: 14 amino acids. The germline CDR1 and CDR2 sequences are GTSNPN and SVGIG (reference sequence). This chain's CDR3 is CAWSIRGGTDTQYF. In DNA, the CDR3 is TGTGCCTGGAGTATCCGCGGGGGCACAGATACGCAGTATTTT.

The chain joins TRBV2 to TRBJ1-6; TRBD1 aligns across 11 bases. V was pared by 6 bases and J by 10 bases, with 5 bases of the junction left unmatched. The CDR3 length is 14 residues. Germline CDR1 SNHLY, CDR2 FYNNEI. CDR3 sequence (DNA): TGTGCCAGCAGCGCCGGGACAGGGGGATCACCCCTCCACTTT. This gives the protein CASSAGTGGSPLHF.

V and J are TRBV18 and TRBJ2-7; perhaps D is TRBD1 or TRBD2 (7 bases each). Per the germline V gene, CDR1 is KGHSH and CDR2 is LQKENI. Trimming cost V 6 bases and J 3 bases, with 12 bases left between them. The CDR3 has 13 residues. The CDR3: CASSSGGDYEQYF. As DNA, the CDR3 is TGTGCCAGCTCGTCAGGGGGGGACTACGAGCAGTACTTC.

The V and J genes are TRBV6-5 and TRBJ1-6; D is perhaps TRBD1 (6 bases). The V gene's germline CDR1 is MNHEY and CDR2 SVGAGI. The CDR3 totals 15 residues. V dropped 6 bases and J dropped 6 bases, with 15 bases sitting between them. The CDR3 DNA sequence: TGTGCCAGCAGATTACCGAGGGGGGGTAATTCACCCCTCCACTTT. Residues: CASRLPRGGNSPLHF.